This T cell receptor (beta chain) came from a study of regulatory T cells in long-lasting Graves disease. CDR3-region Arm-PCR and iRepertoire HTBI primers produced the TCR beta libraries. TCRdb called the multiplex PCR reads again in MiXCR, with one record for every CDR3 protein. This sample has approximately 470,000 distinct CDR3 sequences, with roughly 16% found just once. Time point here: newly diagnosed GD, antithyroid drugs for less than 3 months. The TCR library was made from RNA that had been extracted from PBMCs in TRIzol. Germline-derived CDR1 and CDR2 are MDHEN and SYDVKM. This CDR3 is 14 amino acids long. Trimming pared 8 bases from V and 0 bases from J, leaving 11 bases between. This clonotype appeared many times. This sample also appeared in a second study, on T cells in Graves' hyperthyroidism and ophthalmopathy.

This receptor was identified in a man aged 35-49 years with Graves disease. The specimen was peripheral blood mononuclear cells (PBMCs), collected at new diagnosis, from a patient treated with antithyroid drugs. This rearrangement joins TRBV28 to TRBJ2-1; D is uncertain. The CDR3 region has the DNA TGTGCCAGCCTTCCGTGGAGCTCCTACAATGAGCAGTTCTTC. Translated, it gives CASLPWSSYNEQFF.